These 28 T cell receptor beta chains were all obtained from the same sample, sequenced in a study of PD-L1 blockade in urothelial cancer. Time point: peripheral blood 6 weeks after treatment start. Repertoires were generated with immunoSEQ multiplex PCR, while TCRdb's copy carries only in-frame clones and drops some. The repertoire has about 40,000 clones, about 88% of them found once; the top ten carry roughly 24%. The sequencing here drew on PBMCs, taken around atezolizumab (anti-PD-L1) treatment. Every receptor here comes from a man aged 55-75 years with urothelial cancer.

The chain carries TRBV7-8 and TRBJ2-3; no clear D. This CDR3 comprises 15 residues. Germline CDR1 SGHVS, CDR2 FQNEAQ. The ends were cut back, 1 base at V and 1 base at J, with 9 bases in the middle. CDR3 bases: TGTGCCAGCAGCTTAGGGCTCGCACGCACAGATACGCAGTATTTT. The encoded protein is CASSLGLARTDTQYF.

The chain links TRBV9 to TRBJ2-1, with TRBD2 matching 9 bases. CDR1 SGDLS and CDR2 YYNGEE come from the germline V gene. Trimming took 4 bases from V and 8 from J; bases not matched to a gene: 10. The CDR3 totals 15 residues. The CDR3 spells CASSPLAGARYEQFF. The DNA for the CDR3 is TGTGCCAGCAGCCCATTAGCGGGGGCTCGGTATGAGCAGTTCTTC.

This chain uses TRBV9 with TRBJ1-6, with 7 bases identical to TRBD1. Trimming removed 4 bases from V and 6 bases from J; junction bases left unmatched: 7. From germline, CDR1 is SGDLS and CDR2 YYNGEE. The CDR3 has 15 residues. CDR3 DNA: TGTGCCAGCAGCTTCCGGGAGGGGGCTAATTCACCCCTCCACTTT. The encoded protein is CASSFREGANSPLHF.

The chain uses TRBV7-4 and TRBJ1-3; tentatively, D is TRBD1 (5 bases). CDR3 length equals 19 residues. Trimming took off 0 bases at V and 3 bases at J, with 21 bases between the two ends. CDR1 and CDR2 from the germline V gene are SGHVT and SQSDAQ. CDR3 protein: CASSLALRVSGVCGNTIYF. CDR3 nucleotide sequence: TGTGCCAGCAGCTTAGCGCTAAGGGTCTCGGGGGTCTGTGGAAACACCATATATTTT.

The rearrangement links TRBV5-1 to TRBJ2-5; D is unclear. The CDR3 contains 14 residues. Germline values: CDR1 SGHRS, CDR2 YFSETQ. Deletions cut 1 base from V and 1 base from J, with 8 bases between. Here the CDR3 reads CASSLWRIQETQYF. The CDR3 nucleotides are TGCGCCAGCAGCTTGTGGCGGATCCAAGAGACCCAGTACTTC.

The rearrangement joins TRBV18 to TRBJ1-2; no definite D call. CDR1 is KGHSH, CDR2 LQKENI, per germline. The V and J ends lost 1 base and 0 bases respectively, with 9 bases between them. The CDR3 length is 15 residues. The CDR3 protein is CASSPQSVTNYGYTF. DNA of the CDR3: TGTGCCAGCTCACCACAGTCAGTGACTAACTATGGCTACACCTTC.

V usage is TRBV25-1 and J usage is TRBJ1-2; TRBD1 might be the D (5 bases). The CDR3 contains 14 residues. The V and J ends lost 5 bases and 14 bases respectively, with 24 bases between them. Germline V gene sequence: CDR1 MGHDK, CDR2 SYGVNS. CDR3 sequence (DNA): TGTGCCAGCAGTCCGACTGGGGCAGGACCCTCAAATACCTTC. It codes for CASSPTGAGPSNTF.

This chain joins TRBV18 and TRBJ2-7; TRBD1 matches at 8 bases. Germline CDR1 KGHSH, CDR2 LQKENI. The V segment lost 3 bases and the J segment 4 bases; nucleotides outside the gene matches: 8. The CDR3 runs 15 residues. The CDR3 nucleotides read TGTGCCAGCTCACCCGCGGGACAGGTACCATACGAGCAGTACTTC. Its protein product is CASSPAGQVPYEQYF. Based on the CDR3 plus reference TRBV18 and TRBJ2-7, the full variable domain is NAGVMQNPRHLVRRRGQEARLRCSPMKGHSHVYWYRQLPEEGLKFMVYLQKENIIDESGMPKERFSAEFPKEGPSILRIQQVVRGDSAAYFCASSPAGQVPYEQYFGPGTRLTVT.

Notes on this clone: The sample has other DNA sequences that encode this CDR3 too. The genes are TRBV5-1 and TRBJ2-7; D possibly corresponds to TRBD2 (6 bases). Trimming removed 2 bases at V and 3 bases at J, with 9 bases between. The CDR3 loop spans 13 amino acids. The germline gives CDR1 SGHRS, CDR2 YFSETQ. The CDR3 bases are TGCGCCAGCAGCTTAGCCGGGAGCTACGAGCAGTACTTC. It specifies CASSLAGSYEQYF. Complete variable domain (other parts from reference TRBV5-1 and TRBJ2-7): KAGVTQTPRYLIKTRGQQVTLSCSPISGHRSVSWYQQTPGQGLQFLFEYFSETQRNKGNFPGRFSGRQFSNSRSEMNVSTLELGDSALYLCASSLAGSYEQYFGPGTRLTVT.

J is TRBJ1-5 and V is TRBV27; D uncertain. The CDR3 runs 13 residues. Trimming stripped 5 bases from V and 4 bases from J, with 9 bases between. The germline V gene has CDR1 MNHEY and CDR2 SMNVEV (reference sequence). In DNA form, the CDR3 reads TGTGCCAGCAGTCCCGGGATAAATCAGCCCCAGCATTTT. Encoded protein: CASSPGINQPQHF.

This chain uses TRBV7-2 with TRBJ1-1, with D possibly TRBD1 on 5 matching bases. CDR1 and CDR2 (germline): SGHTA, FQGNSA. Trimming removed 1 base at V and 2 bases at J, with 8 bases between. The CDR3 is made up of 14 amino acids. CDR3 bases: TGTGCCAGCAGCTTAGGCACAGGTAACACTGAAGCTTTCTTT. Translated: CASSLGTGNTEAFF.

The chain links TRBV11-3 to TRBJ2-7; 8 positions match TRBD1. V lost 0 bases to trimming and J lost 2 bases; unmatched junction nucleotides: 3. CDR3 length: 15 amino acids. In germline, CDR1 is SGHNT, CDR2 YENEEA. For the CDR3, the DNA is TGTGCCAGCAGCTTAGAAGGACAGGGTCCCTACGAGCAGTACTTC. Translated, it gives CASSLEGQGPYEQYF.

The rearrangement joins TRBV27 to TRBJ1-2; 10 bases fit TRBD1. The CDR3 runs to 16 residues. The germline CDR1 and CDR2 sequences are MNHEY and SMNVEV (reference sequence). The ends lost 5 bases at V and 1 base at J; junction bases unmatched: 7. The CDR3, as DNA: TGTGCCAGCAGTCCCCGACAGGGGGCGGGTAACTATGGCTACACCTTC. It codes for CASSPRQGAGNYGYTF.

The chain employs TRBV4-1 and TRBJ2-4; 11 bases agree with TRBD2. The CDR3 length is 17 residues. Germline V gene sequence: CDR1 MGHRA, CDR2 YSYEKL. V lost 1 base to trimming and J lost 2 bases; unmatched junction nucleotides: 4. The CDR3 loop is CASSQGGLAGTKNIQYF. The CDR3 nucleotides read TGCGCCAGCAGCCAAGGAGGACTAGCGGGCACCAAAAACATTCAGTACTTC.

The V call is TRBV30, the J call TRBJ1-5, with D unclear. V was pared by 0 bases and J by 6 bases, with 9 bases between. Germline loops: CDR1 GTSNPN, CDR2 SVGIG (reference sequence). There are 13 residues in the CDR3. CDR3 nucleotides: TGTGCCTGGAGTGTACGTGAGCGTCAGCCCCAGCATTTT. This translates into CAWSVRERQPQHF.

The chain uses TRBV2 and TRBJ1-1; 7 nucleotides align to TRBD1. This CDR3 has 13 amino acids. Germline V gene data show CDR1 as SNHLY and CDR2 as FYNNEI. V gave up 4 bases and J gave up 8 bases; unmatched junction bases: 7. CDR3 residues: CASSGDSPLEAFF. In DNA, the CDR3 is TGTGCCAGCAGTGGGGACAGTCCTTTAGAAGCTTTCTTT.

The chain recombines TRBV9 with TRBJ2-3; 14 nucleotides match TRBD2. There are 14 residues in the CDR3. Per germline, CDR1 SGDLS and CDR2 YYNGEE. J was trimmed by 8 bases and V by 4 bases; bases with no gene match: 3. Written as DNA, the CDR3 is TGTGCCAGCAGCCCGGGGACTAGCGGGGGTACGCAGTATTTT. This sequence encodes CASSPGTSGGTQYF.

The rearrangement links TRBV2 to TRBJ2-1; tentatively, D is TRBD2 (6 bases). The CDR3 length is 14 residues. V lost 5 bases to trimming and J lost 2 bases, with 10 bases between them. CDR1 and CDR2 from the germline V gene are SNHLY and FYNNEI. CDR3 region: CASSPRRAYNEQFF. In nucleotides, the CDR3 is TGTGCCAGCAGTCCTAGGAGGGCCTACAATGAGCAGTTCTTC.

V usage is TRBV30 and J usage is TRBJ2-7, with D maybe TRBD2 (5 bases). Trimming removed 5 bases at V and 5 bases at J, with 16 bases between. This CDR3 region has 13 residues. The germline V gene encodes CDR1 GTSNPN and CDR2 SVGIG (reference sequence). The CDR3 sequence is CAWCAGVPHEQYF. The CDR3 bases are TGTGCCTGGTGCGCCGGGGTCCCCCACGAGCAGTACTTC.

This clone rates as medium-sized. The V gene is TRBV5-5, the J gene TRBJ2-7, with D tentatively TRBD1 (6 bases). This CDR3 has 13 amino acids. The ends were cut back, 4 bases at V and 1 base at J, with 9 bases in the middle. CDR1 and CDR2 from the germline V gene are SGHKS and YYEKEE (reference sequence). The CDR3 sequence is CASSQDSSYEQYF. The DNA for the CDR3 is TGTGCCAGCAGCCAGGACAGTTCCTACGAGCAGTACTTC.

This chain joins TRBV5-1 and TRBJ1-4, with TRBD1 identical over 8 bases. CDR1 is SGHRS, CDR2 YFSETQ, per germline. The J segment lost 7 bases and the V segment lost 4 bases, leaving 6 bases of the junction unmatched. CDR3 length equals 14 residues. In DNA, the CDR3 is TGCGCCAGCAGCCCTAACGGACAGGGTGAAAAACTGTTTTTT. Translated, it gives CASSPNGQGEKLFF.

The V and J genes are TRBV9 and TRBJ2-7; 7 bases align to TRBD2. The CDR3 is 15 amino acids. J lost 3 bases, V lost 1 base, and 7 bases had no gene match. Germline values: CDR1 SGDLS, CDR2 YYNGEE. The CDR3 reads CASSVYGGGDYEQYF. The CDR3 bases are TGTGCCAGCAGCGTATATGGCGGGGGTGACTACGAGCAGTACTTC.

The chain's CDR3 is CASPKGRGGRGMCSYEQYF. CDR3 DNA: TGTGCCAGCCCTAAGGGGCGGGGGGGCCGAGGTATGTGCTCCTACGAGCAGTACTTC. The chain recombines TRBV6-8 with TRBJ2-7; 9 bases map to TRBD2. Germline lookup yields CDR1 MNHGY and CDR2 SAAAGT. The CDR3 has 19 residues. J was trimmed by 0 bases and V by 8 bases; bases with no gene match: 20.

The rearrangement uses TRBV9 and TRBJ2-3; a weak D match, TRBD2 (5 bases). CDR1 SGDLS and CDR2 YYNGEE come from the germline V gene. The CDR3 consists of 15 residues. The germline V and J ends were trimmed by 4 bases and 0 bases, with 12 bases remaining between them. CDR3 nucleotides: TGTGCCAGCAGCCTTGAGGGCCTTAGCACAGATACGCAGTATTTT. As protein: CASSLEGLSTDTQYF.

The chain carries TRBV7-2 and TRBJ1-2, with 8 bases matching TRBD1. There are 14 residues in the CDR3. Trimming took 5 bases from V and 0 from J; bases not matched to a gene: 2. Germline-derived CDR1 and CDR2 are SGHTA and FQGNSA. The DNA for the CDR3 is TGTGCCAGCAGCCCGGACAGGGCTAACTATGGCTACACCTTC. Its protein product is CASSPDRANYGYTF. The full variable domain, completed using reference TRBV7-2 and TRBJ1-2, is GAGVSQSPSNKVTEKGKDVELRCDPISGHTALYWYRQSLGQGLEFLIYFQGNSAPDKSGLPSDRFSAERTGGSVSTLTIQRTQQEDSAVYLCASSPDRANYGYTFGSGTRLTVV.

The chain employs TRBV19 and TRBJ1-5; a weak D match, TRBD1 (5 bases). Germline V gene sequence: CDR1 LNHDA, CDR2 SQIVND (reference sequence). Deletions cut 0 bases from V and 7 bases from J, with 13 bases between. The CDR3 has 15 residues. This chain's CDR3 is CASSIEGVGKQPQHF. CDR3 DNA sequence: TGTGCCAGTAGTATAGAAGGGGTAGGAAAACAGCCCCAGCATTTT.

In DNA form, the CDR3 reads TGTGCCAGCAGTGAATATCGGGCCGAGGGGAGGGAGACCCAGTACTTC. It yields the protein CASSEYRAEGRETQYF. This chain links TRBV2 with TRBJ2-5, with D maybe TRBD2 (6 bases). The ends were cut back, 2 bases at V and 5 bases at J, with 18 bases in the middle. This CDR3 is 16 amino acids long. Germline CDR1 and CDR2: SNHLY and FYNNEI.

The DNA for the CDR3 is TGTGCCAGCAGTGCTCAAACAGGGAAGGAGCAGTTCTTC. Protein product: CASSAQTGKEQFF. This chain connects TRBV6-1 to TRBJ2-1, with D possibly matching TRBD1 (6 bases). The CDR3 runs 13 residues. The germline V and J ends were trimmed by 4 bases and 10 bases, with 14 bases remaining between them. CDR1 is MNHNS and CDR2 is SASEGT in the germline V gene.